What follows is one T cell receptor (beta chain) and its context. These data are taken from a study of T and B cells in COVID-19 patients. Multiplex PCR with BIOMED2 TRB-A/B primer pools amplified TRB rearrangements. Each CDR3 protein gets one entry after TCRdb re-called the multiplex PCR reads with MiXCR. This table holds several thousand distinct CDR3 sequences, roughly a third found once. The CDR3 runs 15 residues. The J segment lost 3 bases and the V segment lost 3 bases, leaving 7 bases of the junction unmatched. Germline V gene data show CDR1 as DFQATT and CDR2 as SNEGSKA (reference sequence). From blood, about 240-500 ng of genomic DNA served as TRB template.

The sequence was obtained from a human donor who had recovered from COVID-19. The sample was blood. This chain links TRBV20-1 with TRBJ2-1; 8 bases align to TRBD2. DNA of the CDR3: TGCAGTGCTAGTCGGGGACTAGAGCACTACAATGAGCAGTTCTTC. It translates to CSASRGLEHYNEQFF.